These T cell receptor beta chains were read from a single sample in a study of blood T cell repertoires in COVID-19. Assay used: immunoSEQ multiplex PCR; TCRdb lists only in-frame clones, some missing. The sample has some 270,000 clones; about 85% are singletons. Sequenced sample: peripheral blood. Source of these receptors: a human donor with COVID-19, enrolled during active disease. The donor label of this sample is uncertain. The CDR3 runs from the conserved cysteine through the conserved F or W. Expanded clones get a size class; other rows say once, few or many, or leave the size out.

clone size | J gene | V gene | CDR3 protein
NA | TRBJ1-2 | TRBV9 | CASSVGQGLHYGYTF
NA | TRBJ2-6 | TRBV6-5 | CASRKAGRTNVLTF
few | TRBJ2-1 | TRBV24-1 | CATSDLLTGLAGGGQFF
NA | TRBJ2-7 | TRBV5-4 | CASSPEPNRGEYEQYF
NA | TRBJ1-5 | TRBV6-5 | CATDRTVYQPQHF
NA | TRBJ1-1 | TRBV28 | CASTLPRGNTEAFF
NA | TRBJ2-7 | TRBV11-2 | CASSLDRDFGEQYF
few | TRBJ2-5 | TRBV5-1 | CASSLGTAGWSQYF
NA | TRBJ1-2 | TRBV29-1 | CSVADTLGYGYTF
NA | TRBJ1-1 | TRBV19 | CASTLDRVGTEAFF
NA | TRBJ2-1 | TRBV19 | CASSIGAGGSYNEQFF
NA | TRBJ2-3 | TRBV2 | CASTRGGASTDTQYF
NA | TRBJ1-2 | TRBV6-5 | CASSRPQGNYGYTF
NA | TRBJ2-5 | TRBV27 | CASSWTGQETQYF
NA | TRBJ2-7 | TRBV4-1 | CASSQAGGAAQHYEQYF
NA | TRBJ2-7 | TRBV18 | CASSPGAEQYF
once | TRBJ2-3 | TRBV7-2 | CASSLLLAGGRTDTQYF
NA | TRBJ1-2 | TRBV19 | CASSIVTGLGGYTF
NA | TRBJ1-2 | TRBV30 | CAWSVRLNYGYTF
NA | TRBJ1-4 | TRBV7-2 | CASSLFQGPNEKLFF
NA | TRBJ2-5 | TRBV19 | CASSAGLAQETQYF
NA | TRBJ1-2 | TRBV7-9 | CASSPSDRVDGYTF
few | TRBJ2-7 | TRBV7-9 | CASTLGSSGSSEQYF
NA | TRBJ1-1 | TRBV6-2/TRBV6-3 | CASSWGLMNTEAFF
NA | TRBJ1-2 | TRBV4-1 | CASSLSLGGQGVGYTF
NA | TRBJ1-2 | TRBV12-3/TRBV12-4 | CASSRGAGYTF
NA | TRBJ1-4 | TRBV10-3 | CAISKTGGSEKLFF
NA | TRBJ2-3 | TRBV30 | CAWSPRELVGRTDTQYF
NA | TRBJ1-4 | TRBV11-2 | CASSFSNNEKLFF
few | TRBJ1-2 | TRBV7-2 | CASSSLGQTKGYTF
NA | TRBJ2-5 | TRBV5-1 | CASSFQGAEWETQYF
few | TRBJ1-4 | TRBV7-8 | CASSAKRTDPNEKLFF
NA | TRBJ1-2 | TRBV24-1 | CATSTEPPSDYGYTF
NA | TRBJ2-7 | TRBV5-1 | CASSLRGRANGEQYF
NA | TRBJ1-1 | TRBV5-5 | CASSLNGRDTEAFF
NA | TRBJ2-2 | TRBV19 | CASTTDRGYTGELFF
NA | TRBJ1-2 | TRBV27 | CASSLLQGASDGYTF